Below, 21 T cell receptor beta chains from the same sample are listed, as sequenced in a study of beta chain features in type 1 diabetes (dated by TCRdb to about 2018). The research as a whole found: In all four CD4+ subsets, TCRB CDR3 length was moderately but significantly shorter in type 1 diabetes patients.

Library preparation employed the immunoSEQ multiplex PCR assay. The High Capacity cDNA Reverse Transcription Kit was used to reverse transcribe all of the isolated RNA, meaning that expressed TCRB transcripts were what got sequenced. TCRdb stores this immuneACCESS table with in-frame sequences only. Part of the clones is absent; in the studies checked, under half of the shortfall reflects unresolved V genes, and no reason is known for the rest. The table for this sample lists around 650,000 clones; 9.5% to 15% of them were counted only once. Roughly 0.11% of the sample is held by the ten biggest clonotypes. No antigen is known for these receptors. Sequenced sample: naive CD4+ T cells from blood. The sample's cell subset or site label, in plain terms: true naive CD4+ T cells. The source is a man younger than 45 with type 1 diabetes.

The chain joins TRBV7-9 to TRBJ1-5; D is unclear. Trimming removed 4 bases at V and 3 bases at J, with 4 bases between. CDR1 SEHNR and CDR2 FQNEAQ come from the germline V gene (reference sequence). The CDR3 runs to 12 residues. The CDR3 here is CASSSTNQPQHF. The DNA of the CDR3 is TGTGCCAGCAGCTCGACCAATCAGCCCCAGCATTTT.

This rearrangement joins TRBV2 to TRBJ1-2, with D possibly TRBD1 on 6 matching bases. V shed 6 bases and J shed 1 base, with 12 bases lying between them. The CDR3 is 14 amino acids. Looked up from germline, CDR1 is SNHLY and CDR2 is FYNNEI. The DNA of the CDR3 is TGTGCCAGCAGCCGGGACACTTTTAACTATGGCTACACCTTC. Protein sequence: CASSRDTFNYGYTF. Based on the CDR3 plus reference TRBV2 and TRBJ1-2, the full variable domain is EPEVTQTPSHQVTQMGQEVILRCVPISNHLYFYWYRQILGQKVEFLVSFYNNEISEKSEIFDDQFSVERPDGSNFTLKIRSTKLEDSAMYFCASSRDTFNYGYTFGSGTRLTVV.

This chain joins TRBV19 and TRBJ2-5; tentatively, D is TRBD1 (6 bases). The CDR3 has 16 amino acids. The V and J ends lost 2 bases and 2 bases respectively, with 15 bases between them. Germline V gene data show CDR1 as LNHDA and CDR2 as SQIVND (reference sequence). For the CDR3, the DNA is TGTGCCAGTAGTATAAGCCCCGCACAGGGACAAGAGACCCAGTACTTC. It codes for CASSISPAQGQETQYF.

This clone was detected a few times. This chain uses TRBV6-6 with TRBJ2-6; D unclear. The V end was cut by 8 bases, the J end by 0 bases, with 8 bases between. The CDR3 sequence is 14 residues long. The V gene's germline CDR1 is MNHNY and CDR2 SVGAGI (reference sequence). CDR3: CASGQTSGANVLTF. In DNA form, the CDR3 reads TGTGCCAGCGGGCAGACCTCTGGGGCCAACGTCCTGACTTTC.

The table lists this clone with a few counts. The chain is built from TRBV29-1 and TRBJ2-3, with 10 bases matching TRBD2. With 6 bases clipped from V and 1 base from J, the junction kept 7 bases outside the gene matches. The CDR3 is 15 residues long. Germline V gene data show CDR1 as SQVTM and CDR2 as ANQGSEA. This chain's CDR3 is CSVPGTSGGTDTQYF. CDR3 DNA sequence: TGCAGCGTGCCCGGAACTAGCGGGGGCACAGATACGCAGTATTTT.

The chain employs TRBV6-1 and TRBJ2-3, with 8 bases lining up with TRBD2. Trimming took 3 bases from V and 4 from J; bases not matched to a gene: 6. This CDR3 spans 15 amino acids. From germline, CDR1 is MNHNS and CDR2 SASEGT. CDR3 DNA: TGTGCCAGCAGTGACCGGGGGGGCGAAGCAGATACGCAGTATTTT. Its protein is CASSDRGGEADTQYF.

The CDR3 loop reads CASTYSGGSTDTQYF. The DNA for the CDR3 is TGTGCCAGCACCTACTCAGGGGGGAGCACAGATACGCAGTATTTT. The chain combines TRBV7-2 with TRBJ2-3; D is perhaps TRBD1 (7 bases). Deletions cut 7 bases from V and 0 bases from J, with 14 bases between. Germline V CDR1 and CDR2: SGHTA, FQGNSA. The CDR3 extends over 15 amino acids. The full variable domain, rest sourced from reference TRBV7-2 and TRBJ2-3, is GAGVSQSPSNKVTEKGKDVELRCDPISGHTALYWYRQSLGQGLEFLIYFQGNSAPDKSGLPSDRFSAERTGGSVSTLTIQRTQQEDSAVYLCASTYSGGSTDTQYFGPGTRLTVL.

This clone was observed a handful of times. In nucleotides, the CDR3 is TGTGCCAGCAGTTACTCGCGGCAGGGGACTCACAATGAGCAGTTCTTC. Its protein is CASSYSRQGTHNEQFF. This rearrangement joins TRBV6-5 to TRBJ2-1, with D possibly called TRBD1 or TRBD2 (6 bases each). Germline lookup yields CDR1 MNHEY and CDR2 SVGAGI. The CDR3 runs to 16 residues. V lost 0 bases and J 5 bases, leaving 14 bases between the germline ends.

This clone was found a few times. Other DNA sequences in this specimen translate into the identical CDR3. This sequence joins TRBV18 and TRBJ2-1, with 8 nucleotides matching TRBD1. The V segment lost 3 bases and the J segment 4 bases; nucleotides outside the gene matches: 5. From germline, CDR1 is KGHSH and CDR2 LQKENI. This CDR3 has 15 residues. The CDR3 sequence: CASSPGQGTYNEQFF. CDR3 in DNA: TGTGCCAGCTCACCCGGACAGGGAACGTACAATGAGCAGTTCTTC. Full variable domain (outside the CDR3, taken from reference TRBV18 and TRBJ2-1): NAGVMQNPRHLVRRRGQEARLRCSPMKGHSHVYWYRQLPEEGLKFMVYLQKENIIDESGMPKERFSAEFPKEGPSILRIQQVVRGDSAAYFCASSPGQGTYNEQFFGPGTRLTVL.

In this sample, this clone turned up a few times. The chain carries TRBV6-6 and TRBJ2-7; D gene unclear. V was cut by 0 bases and J by 3 bases, with 6 bases left in between. The CDR3 sequence is 13 residues long. CDR1 is MNHNY, CDR2 SVGAGI, per germline (reference sequence). The CDR3, as DNA: TGTGCCAGCAGTTACTCATACAGCTACGAGCAGTACTTC. Translated: CASSYSYSYEQYF.

This rearrangement joins TRBV5-1 to TRBJ2-5; D remains ambiguous. This CDR3 spans 14 amino acids. Trimming took 1 base from V and 6 from J, leaving 13 bases between them. Looked up from germline, CDR1 is SGHRS and CDR2 is YFSETQ. Here the CDR3 reads CASSLTPPRKTQYF. The CDR3 region has the DNA TGCGCCAGCAGCTTGACCCCCCCAAGGAAGACCCAGTACTTC. Using reference TRBV5-1 and TRBJ2-5 for the parts outside the CDR3, the full variable domain is KAGVTQTPRYLIKTRGQQVTLSCSPISGHRSVSWYQQTPGQGLQFLFEYFSETQRNKGNFPGRFSGRQFSNSRSEMNVSTLELGDSALYLCASSLTPPRKTQYFGPGTRLLVL.

The rearrangement links TRBV10-3 to TRBJ2-7; no reliable D call. V was trimmed by 3 bases and J by 4 bases, leaving 10 bases between them. Germline CDR1 is ENHRY and CDR2 is SYGVKD. The CDR3 is made up of 13 amino acids. CDR3: CAISDTTAYEQYF. The CDR3 bases are TGTGCCATCAGTGATACAACAGCTTACGAGCAGTACTTC.

V and J are TRBV7-2 and TRBJ2-5; D uncertain. The germline V and J ends were trimmed by 5 bases and 0 bases, with 10 bases remaining between them. Germline CDR1 is SGHTA and CDR2 is FQGNSA. CDR3 size: 14 residues. CDR3 sequence reads: CASSGRLYQETQYF. CDR3 DNA: TGTGCCAGCAGCGGACGACTGTACCAAGAGACCCAGTACTTC.

This clone was seen only a few times. The chain is built from TRBV7-9 and TRBJ2-3; D is possibly TRBD2 (6 bases). CDR1 SEHNR and CDR2 FQNEAQ come from the germline V gene (reference sequence). The CDR3 is 17 residues long. The ends were cut back, 2 bases at V and 0 bases at J, with 15 bases in the middle. The CDR3 region is CASSLRLRAGSTDTQYF. DNA of the CDR3: TGTGCCAGCAGCTTAAGGCTCAGGGCGGGGAGCACAGATACGCAGTATTTT.

The rearrangement joins TRBV27 to TRBJ1-2, with no clear D. Trimming stripped 7 bases from V and 0 bases from J, with 12 bases between. CDR3 length: 14 residues. Germline V gives CDR1 MNHEY, CDR2 SMNVEV (reference sequence). The CDR3 is CASKEDRTNYGYTF. The CDR3 bases are TGTGCCAGCAAAGAGGACCGCACTAACTATGGCTACACCTTC.

The J gene is TRBJ2-7, the V gene TRBV14, with 8 bases identical to TRBD2. With 8 bases clipped from V and 3 bases from J, the junction kept 3 bases outside the gene matches. Germline V gene lookup returns CDR1 SGHDN and CDR2 FVKESK. The CDR3 sequence is 12 residues long. CDR3 sequence: CASGRGDYEQYF. In DNA, the CDR3 is TGTGCCAGCGGGCGGGGGGACTACGAGCAGTACTTC.

The gene calls are TRBV18 and TRBJ1-1; 9 bases align to TRBD1. Per germline, CDR1 KGHSH and CDR2 LQKENI. V shed 3 bases, J shed 7 bases, and the junction held 6 bases outside the gene matches. This CDR3 comprises 14 residues. The CDR3 loop is CASSPNDRGGEAFF. The CDR3 DNA sequence: TGTGCCAGCTCACCCAACGACAGGGGGGGTGAAGCTTTCTTT. Full variable domain (rest looked up from reference TRBV18 and TRBJ1-1): NAGVMQNPRHLVRRRGQEARLRCSPMKGHSHVYWYRQLPEEGLKFMVYLQKENIIDESGMPKERFSAEFPKEGPSILRIQQVVRGDSAAYFCASSPNDRGGEAFFGQGTRLTVV.

The chain's CDR3 is CASSQDLAGDNYGYTF. The DNA of the CDR3 is TGCGCCAGCAGCCAAGATTTGGCAGGGGATAACTATGGCTACACCTTC. The chain carries TRBV4-3 and TRBJ1-2; D perhaps matches TRBD1 (6 bases). Germline-derived CDR1 and CDR2 are LGHNA and YSLEER. The V end was cut by 0 bases, the J end by 1 base, with 12 bases between. The length of the CDR3 is 16 residues.

Notes on this clone: Other DNA sequences in this specimen translate into the identical CDR3. V usage is TRBV30 and J usage is TRBJ1-4; D is uncertain. In germline, CDR1 is GTSNPN, CDR2 SVGIG (reference sequence). The CDR3 is 14 amino acids. The V gene lost 2 bases and the J gene lost 7 bases, with 14 bases spanning the gap. The CDR3 bases are TGTGCCTGGAGTAAGGCATCCCAGGCTGAAAAACTGTTTTTT. Translating it yields CAWSKASQAEKLFF.

This clone was detected only a few times. The CDR3 coding sequence is TGTGCCAGCAGCTTAGGTCTGGGGAGCAACTATGGCTACACCTTC. Protein product: CASSLGLGSNYGYTF. The chain joins TRBV7-2 to TRBJ1-2; D is unclear. From germline, CDR1 is SGHTA and CDR2 FQGNSA. With 1 base removed from V and 2 bases from J, the gap between germline ends came to 11 bases. This CDR3 is 15 amino acids long.

The chain combines TRBV9 with TRBJ1-6, with 7 bases fitting TRBD1. CDR3 length: 14 amino acids. Germline V gene data show CDR1 as SGDLS and CDR2 as YYNGEE. With 0 bases clipped from V and 10 bases from J, the junction kept 4 bases outside the gene matches. CDR3 coding DNA: TGTGCCAGCAGCGTAGGAGGGGGCGGCTCACCCCTCCACTTT. It specifies CASSVGGGGSPLHF.